This entry concerns a single TCR beta chain. Its specificity is not known. Compared with germline, one end of the junction differs, possibly owing to a read error. The same CDR3 arises from other DNA sequences in this sample as well. It was with 60 Vbeta and 13 Jbeta primers that the PCR ran. Repertoires were generated with immunoSEQ multiplex PCR, while TCRdb's copy carries only in-frame clones and drops some. The sample carries under 300,000 clones, 80% to 90% recorded once. This sample was taken from a study of cytomegalovirus exposure and HLA in healthy donors. At the level of the study: Samples from HLA-typed donors yielded about 80 million unique TCRs in an early data release. Findings and limits, study-wide: A link between a missense DCLRE1C variant and TCR beta V- and J-gene trimming emerged from a later analysis.

CDR3 length equals 15 residues. CDR1 is LNHNV, CDR2 YYDKDF, per germline (reference sequence). Source material: PBMCs. The receptor was derived from a man in his forties or fifties in good health and CMV-seropositive. V and J are TRBV15 and TRBJ2-7, with a weak D call TRBD2 (5 bases). The CDR3 coding sequence is TGTGCCACCAGCAGGGGAGCCCCTTCTCAATACGAGCAGTACTTT. Residues: CATSRGAPSQYEQYF.